This passage covers 17 T cell receptor beta chains from one sample sequenced in a study of T cells in Graves' hyperthyroidism and ophthalmopathy. RNA transcripts yielded amplified TCR beta CDR3 regions. A first-round RT-PCR of the TCR CDR3 used the HTBI primer set. TCRdb recomputed calls from the multiplex PCR reads with MiXCR, one row per CDR3 protein. The table has about 350,000 distinct CDR3 sequences, about 15% seen once. Sequencing was performed on blood. Receptor source: a woman aged 25-40 years with Graves' hyperthyroidism that later progressed to Graves' ophthalmopathy.

This clonotype was detected many times. The gene calls are TRBV5-1 and TRBJ2-2; D might be TRBD1 (6 bases). The CDR3 has 16 amino acids. V lost 4 bases and J lost 1, with 14 bases in between. Germline lookup yields CDR1 SGHRS and CDR2 YFSETQ. The CDR3 is CASSVGQHLNTGELFF. In nucleotides, the CDR3 is TGCGCCAGCAGCGTAGGACAGCACCTGAACACCGGGGAGCTGTTTTTT.

This clonotype showed up just a few times. The J gene is TRBJ1-5, the V gene TRBV9; weak D call: TRBD1 (6 bases). CDR1 and CDR2 (germline): SGDLS, YYNGEE. This CDR3 has 15 amino acids. Trimming shortened V by 0 bases and J by 4 bases, and 11 bases separated the two germline ends. This CDR3 reads CASSVEAGVNQPQHF. The DNA of the CDR3 is TGTGCCAGCAGCGTAGAAGCAGGGGTGAATCAGCCCCAGCATTTT.

Ten or more counts support this clonotype. The chain recombines TRBV28 with TRBJ2-2; D is perhaps TRBD1 (5 bases). The CDR3 is made up of 15 amino acids. With 6 bases removed from V and 0 bases from J, the gap between germline ends came to 11 bases. Germline V gene lookup returns CDR1 MDHEN and CDR2 SYDVKM. CDR3 region: CASRLETANTGELFF. The CDR3 DNA is TGTGCCAGCAGACTGGAGACAGCGAACACCGGGGAGCTGTTTTTT. The entire variable domain, with the rest obtained from reference TRBV28 and TRBJ2-2, is as follows: DVKVTQSSRYLVKRTGEKVFLECVQDMDHENMFWYRQDPGLGLRLIYFSYDVKMKEKGDIPEGYSVSREKKERFSLILESASTNQTSMYLCASRLETANTGELFFGEGSRLTVL.

In its sample, this clonotype was seen a few times. The chain links TRBV29-1 to TRBJ2-1; D is perhaps TRBD2 (6 bases). Germline V gene sequence: CDR1 SQVTM, CDR2 ANQGSEA. V was clipped by 5 bases and J by 2 bases, with 10 bases between them. The CDR3 length is 13 residues. The CDR3 DNA sequence: TGCAGCGTTCTCACTAGCACCTACAATGAGCAGTTCTTC. Protein product: CSVLTSTYNEQFF.

Turning to this clonotype: At one end the junction does not follow the germline gene, possibly because of a read error. The chain uses TRBV7-7 and TRBJ2-5; tentatively, D is TRBD1 (6 bases). Germline V CDR1 and CDR2: SSHAT, FNYEAQ (reference sequence). The CDR3 is 17 amino acids. The CDR3 reads CASSPGVAGVFGETQYF. The DNA of the CDR3 is TGTGCTAGCAGCCCGGGCGTGGCAGGGGTTTTCGGAGAGACCCAGTACTTC.

The sample holds many counts of this clonotype. The rearrangement links TRBV29-1 to TRBJ2-5, with no clear D. The CDR3 has 16 amino acids. Germline V lookup: CDR1 SQVTM, CDR2 ANQGSEA. Trimming removed 2 bases at V and 4 bases at J, with 20 bases between. DNA of the CDR3: TGCAGCGTTGAATACAGTAGGTTAGGAAAAGCAGAGACCCAGTACTTC. This translates into CSVEYSRLGKAETQYF.

The sample holds a few counts of this clonotype. The chain couples TRBV5-1 to TRBJ2-3; perhaps TRBD2 as D (6 bases). The V end was cut by 0 bases, the J end by 4 bases, with 15 bases between. This CDR3 has 16 amino acids. The germline V gene encodes CDR1 SGHRS and CDR2 YFSETQ. The CDR3 spells CASSLEASALPDTQYF. CDR3 sequence (DNA): TGCGCCAGCAGCTTGGAGGCTAGCGCCCTCCCAGATACGCAGTATTTT.

This clonotype was found many times. J is TRBJ1-1 and V is TRBV19; no clear D. V dropped 5 bases and J dropped 3 bases, with 13 bases sitting between them. Germline assignment: CDR1 LNHDA and CDR2 SQIVND (reference sequence). The CDR3 contains 14 residues. In nucleotides, the CDR3 is TGTGCCAGTAGTCCCAATCCCGGGTACACTGAAGCTTTCTTT. This translates into CASSPNPGYTEAFF.

With respect to this clonotype: This clone may be a read error of a much larger clone one base away. The CDR3 nucleotides are TGTGCCAGCAGCGTGAGACAGAACACCGGGGAGCTGTTTTTT. Residues: CASSVRQNTGELFF. V usage is TRBV11-2 and J usage is TRBJ2-2, with no clear D. V lost 5 bases and J lost 1, with 8 bases in between. Germline assignment: CDR1 SGHAT and CDR2 FQNNGV. This CDR3 spans 14 amino acids.

This clonotype was counted ten times or more. The chain is built from TRBV28 and TRBJ1-4; no firm D call. Germline V gene data show CDR1 as MDHEN and CDR2 as SYDVKM. This CDR3 has 15 residues. The V end lost 3 bases, the J end lost 5 bases, and 13 bases lay between the germline ends. CDR3 in amino acids: CASSFGGSGNEKLFF. Written as DNA, the CDR3 is TGTGCCAGCAGTTTTGGTGGATCGGGCAATGAAAAACTGTTTTTT.

This clonotype was recorded many times. This chain uses TRBV7-8 with TRBJ2-3; D unresolved. The CDR3 covers 17 residues. The germline gives CDR1 SGHVS, CDR2 FQNEAQ. Trimming left V 5 bases short and J 2 bases short, with 20 bases between. The CDR3 here is CASSPSGLLQYTDTQYF. The CDR3 DNA is TGTGCCAGCAGCCCCTCAGGTCTACTTCAGTACACAGATACGCAGTATTTT.

This clonotype was observed a few times. In DNA, the CDR3 is TGTGCCAGCAGCGTAAACCGACAGGTTTGGTACGAGCAGTACTTC. It specifies CASSVNRQVWYEQYF. V usage is TRBV7-8 and J usage is TRBJ2-7; weak D call: TRBD1 (6 bases). The CDR3 has 15 amino acids. The V end was cut by 5 bases, the J end by 4 bases, with 18 bases between. CDR1 and CDR2 from the germline V gene are SGHVS and FQNEAQ.

This clonotype was seen at least ten times. The chain combines TRBV27 with TRBJ2-2; perhaps TRBD1 as D (5 bases). Trimming pared 2 bases from V and 2 bases from J, leaving 9 bases between. Germline CDR1 reads MNHEY; CDR2 reads SMNVEV (reference sequence). This CDR3 has 15 residues. Here the CDR3 DNA reads TGTGCCAGCAGTTTAGGGGCACCAAACACCGGGGAGCTGTTTTTT. This codes for CASSLGAPNTGELFF.

This clonotype has at least ten counts. The V gene is TRBV11-1, the J gene TRBJ1-4, with D unclear. CDR1 and CDR2 (germline): SGHAT, FQDESV (reference sequence). This CDR3 spans 13 amino acids. V was shortened by 1 base and J by 5 bases, with 5 bases between the two germline ends. CDR3 nucleotides: TGTGCCAGCAGCTTAGAGGTGAATGAAAAACTGTTTTTT. It specifies CASSLEVNEKLFF.

This clonotype was counted ten times or more. The J gene is TRBJ1-2, the V gene TRBV13; perhaps TRBD1 as D (5 bases). Per germline, CDR1 PRHDT and CDR2 FYEKMQ (reference sequence). The V and J ends lost 5 bases and 1 base respectively, with 11 bases between them. The CDR3 extends over 14 amino acids. The CDR3 here is CASSPGTDNYGYTF. In DNA form, the CDR3 reads TGTGCCAGCAGCCCCGGGACGGATAACTATGGCTACACCTTC.

This rearrangement joins TRBV27 to TRBJ2-1, with D unresolved. In germline, CDR1 is MNHEY, CDR2 SMNVEV (reference sequence). This CDR3 spans 13 amino acids. Trimming stripped 2 bases from V and 9 bases from J, with 11 bases between. CDR3 nucleotide sequence: TGTGCCAGCAGTTTAGGCCTATCAGTTGAGCAGTTCTTC. Its translation is CASSLGLSVEQFF.

This clonotype was recorded many times. V usage is TRBV6-2 or TRBV6-3 and J usage is TRBJ1-6; 11 bases map to TRBD1. The CDR3 contains 16 residues. V shed 7 bases, J shed 9 bases, and the junction held 11 bases outside the gene matches. Germline assignment: CDR1 MNHEY and CDR2 SVGEGT. The CDR3 coding sequence is TGTGCCAGCACCAAACTGGACAGGGGGCTCGGTTCACCCCTCCACTTT. Protein sequence: CASTKLDRGLGSPLHF.